The clone carrying this TCR beta chain was seen more than once but under ten times. Sequencing was performed with immunoSEQ multiplex PCR; in TCRdb, only in-frame clones are kept and a portion is missing. This repertoire shows 90,000 to 120,000 clones, around 90% found once; its top ten account for 4% to 6%. The sample is drawn from a study of blood T cell repertoires in COVID-19. This clonotype was sampled from a human donor in a cohort sampled during active COVID-19. The specimen was peripheral blood.

This CDR3 is CASTNLAWYEQYF. CDR3 DNA sequence: TGCGCCAGCACCAACCTAGCGTGGTACGAGCAGTACTTC. The chain couples TRBV10-2 to TRBJ2-7, with D perhaps matching TRBD2 (6 bases). The CDR3 length is 13 residues. V was cut by 7 bases and J by 4 bases, with 14 bases left in between. Germline V gene sequence: CDR1 WSHSY, CDR2 SAAADI.